This record covers a single TCR beta chain. Its antigen remains unidentified. This record belongs to a study of T-cell reconstitution after alpha-beta-depleted transplantation in children. Overall study results and limits: Hyperexpanded clones declined; after one year, newly produced T cells mostly supplied diversity. In patients about two months after transplant, alpha-beta T cells reportedly arose from several hundred expanded graft clones. Surviving recipient T cells and thymic progenitors produced the high day-60 TCRbeta diversity seen in some patients.

The CDR3 sequence is 16 residues long. Germline V gene lookup returns CDR1 SGHRS and CDR2 YFSETQ. The V gene lost 4 bases and the J gene lost 2 bases, with 16 bases spanning the gap. Unique molecular identifiers were built into the TCRbeta library. Each CDR3 protein is one row after TCRdb ran MiXCR on the PCR reads. The repertoire has fewer than 550,000 distinct CDR3 sequences, under 20% of them found once; the top ten carry under 30%. The chain recombines TRBV5-1 with TRBJ1-3; perhaps TRBD1 as D (6 bases). This TCR came from a boy younger than two who had a stem cell transplant for Wiskott-Aldrich syndrome, so the T cells may come from the graft donor. The sequenced sample was PBMCs, mostly from graft donor cells, obtained 360 days after TCRalphabeta/CD19-depleted stem cell transplant. CDR3: CASSPRPDRPGNTIYF. Here the CDR3 DNA reads TGCGCCAGCAGCCCAAGACCCGACAGGCCTGGAAACACCATATATTTT.